The next 16 T cell receptor beta chains were all read from a single sample in a study of cytomegalovirus exposure and HLA in healthy donors. Primers for the PCR totalled 60 Vbeta and 13 Jbeta. Assay used: immunoSEQ multiplex PCR; TCRdb lists only in-frame clones, some missing. The table has some 150,000 clones, roughly 80% seen once. Sequencing was performed on PBMCs. The origin of the receptors is a woman in her twenties or thirties in good health and CMV-seronegative.

The chain joins TRBV27 to TRBJ2-1; possible D gene TRBD2, 7 bases. Deletions cut 0 bases from V and 5 bases from J, with 11 bases between. CDR1 and CDR2 (germline): MNHEY, SMNVEV (reference sequence). CDR3 length equals 15 residues. CDR3 in amino acids: CASSLSRGAHNEQFF. CDR3 nucleotides: TGTGCCAGCAGTTTATCTCGGGGGGCCCACAATGAGCAGTTCTTC.

This clone was seen just once. The V and J genes are TRBV9 and TRBJ2-1; 7 bases align to TRBD2. The germline gives CDR1 SGDLS, CDR2 YYNGEE. V shed 4 bases and J 3 bases; nucleotides not matched to a gene: 7. The CDR3 covers 15 residues. This chain's CDR3 is CASSSQAGRYNEQFF. CDR3 nucleotide sequence: TGTGCCAGCAGCTCCCAAGCGGGGCGCTACAATGAGCAGTTCTTC.

This clone was counted between two and nine times. The chain carries TRBV5-1 and TRBJ1-2; TRBD1 matches 9 bases. From germline, CDR1 is SGHRS and CDR2 YFSETQ. The CDR3 sequence is 16 residues long. J gave up 2 bases and V 4 bases, and 9 bases lay outside the gene matches. The chain's CDR3 is CASSELPGQGNYGYTF. The CDR3 nucleotides are TGCGCCAGCAGCGAGCTTCCGGGACAGGGAAACTATGGCTACACCTTC.

This rearrangement joins TRBV18 to TRBJ2-3; D gene unclear. The CDR3 loop spans 13 amino acids. Trimming took 6 bases from V and 6 from J, leaving 13 bases between them. Germline loops: CDR1 KGHSH, CDR2 LQKENI. The CDR3 sequence is CASSSLNSDTQYF. CDR3 nucleotides: TGTGCCAGCTCGTCACTTAATTCGGATACGCAGTATTTT.

The chain couples TRBV28 to TRBJ1-2, with D unclear. Germline V lookup: CDR1 MDHEN, CDR2 SYDVKM. The CDR3 consists of 15 residues. V was shortened by 1 base and J by 0 bases, with 9 bases between the two germline ends. Here the CDR3 reads CASSLSGRTNYGYTF. CDR3 DNA sequence: TGTGCCAGCAGTTTATCAGGCAGGACTAACTATGGCTACACCTTC.

The CDR3 DNA sequence: TGTGCCAGCAGTTCAGGGGCTGTACCAGATACGCAGTATTTT. Protein: CASSSGAVPDTQYF. V is TRBV28 and J is TRBJ2-3, with D perhaps TRBD1 (6 bases). The germline V gene has CDR1 MDHEN and CDR2 SYDVKM. The V end lost 4 bases, the J end lost 4 bases, and 12 bases lay between the germline ends. CDR3 length: 14 amino acids.

This chain connects TRBV19 to TRBJ1-1, with TRBD1 as a possible D gene (5 bases). V was trimmed by 2 bases and J by 0 bases, leaving 10 bases between them. The CDR3 sequence is 15 residues long. Germline V gene lookup returns CDR1 LNHDA and CDR2 SQIVND (reference sequence). The CDR3 bases are TGTGCCAGTAGTATATTACAGGCATTGAACACTGAAGCTTTCTTT. This sequence encodes CASSILQALNTEAFF.

Only a few counts were recorded for this clone. CDR3 DNA sequence: TGTGCCAGCAGTTACTCAGCCGTTTTTGGTCAGCCCCAGCATTTT. It encodes CASSYSAVFGQPQHF. The chain joins TRBV6-5 to TRBJ1-5; no clear D gene. CDR1 is MNHEY, CDR2 SVGAGI, per germline. V lost 0 bases and J lost 6, with 12 bases in between. The CDR3 is 15 residues long.

V and J are TRBV4-3 and TRBJ1-2, with 8 bases lining up with TRBD1. CDR3 size: 15 residues. V dropped 1 base and J dropped 4; count of bases not matched to a gene: 5. CDR1 and CDR2 (germline): LGHNA, YSLEER. CDR3 loop: CASSQGQGQSYGYTF. The CDR3, as DNA: TGCGCCAGCAGCCAAGGACAGGGGCAATCCTATGGCTACACCTTC.

The chain links TRBV9 to TRBJ2-2, with 13 bases aligning to TRBD2. Per germline, CDR1 SGDLS and CDR2 YYNGEE. V was pared by 4 bases and J by 1 base, with 7 bases of the junction left unmatched. The CDR3 is 18 residues long. CDR3 DNA sequence: TGTGCCAGCAGCTCCAGGACTAGCGGGGGCATGAACACCGGGGAGCTGTTTTTT. Its translation: CASSSRTSGGMNTGELFF.

The V call is TRBV28, the J call TRBJ2-5, with 7 bases lining up with TRBD2. The junction had 9 bases not matched to a gene; V was cut back by 3 bases and J by 5 bases. The CDR3 contains 15 residues. Germline assignment: CDR1 MDHEN and CDR2 SYDVKM. CDR3 residues: CASSLRPWEGETQYF. Here the CDR3 DNA reads TGTGCCAGCAGTTTGCGCCCCTGGGAGGGCGAGACCCAGTACTTC. Looking up the rest from reference TRBV28 and TRBJ2-5 gives the full variable domain: DVKVTQSSRYLVKRTGEKVFLECVQDMDHENMFWYRQDPGLGLRLIYFSYDVKMKEKGDIPEGYSVSREKKERFSLILESASTNQTSMYLCASSLRPWEGETQYFGPGTRLLVL.

V is TRBV4-1 and J is TRBJ1-2; no clear D. Germline V gene data show CDR1 as MGHRA and CDR2 as YSYEKL. This CDR3 is 17 amino acids long. With 0 bases removed from V and 4 bases from J, the gap between germline ends came to 18 bases. CDR3 in amino acids: CASSQEVVGLAGYGYTF. CDR3 DNA: TGCGCCAGCAGCCAAGAAGTTGTTGGGTTAGCGGGCTATGGCTACACCTTC.

The chain employs TRBV23-1 and TRBJ2-5, with 9 bases that match TRBD1. TRBV23-1 is an open reading frame, and its role is uncertain. J was trimmed by 5 bases and V by 8 bases; bases with no gene match: 12. The CDR3 sequence is 15 residues long. CDR3 in DNA: TGCGCCAGCCACAGGGGGCCCCTATTTTGGGAGACCCAGTACTTC. It codes for CASHRGPLFWETQYF.

The chain joins TRBV6-1 to TRBJ1-1; no clear D gene. This CDR3 contains 14 residues. Trimming took 6 bases from V and 6 from J, leaving 17 bases between them. Looked up from germline, CDR1 is MNHNS and CDR2 is SASEGT. CDR3 bases: TGTGCCAGCAGCGCTCTACGGGGTAAAGCTGAAGCTTTCTTT. Translated: CASSALRGKAEAFF.

This clone was counted a few times. This chain uses TRBV6-5 with TRBJ2-2, with a tentative D call TRBD1 (6 bases). Germline CDR1 reads MNHEY; CDR2 reads SVGAGI. V dropped 5 bases and J dropped 6 bases, with 16 bases sitting between them. This CDR3 is 15 amino acids long. The CDR3: CASSRGQQSSGELFF. CDR3 nucleotides: TGTGCCAGCAGTCGAGGACAGCAATCGTCCGGGGAGCTGTTTTTT.

This chain links TRBV15 with TRBJ1-4; no definite D call. The CDR3 length is 15 residues. The germline V and J ends were trimmed by 1 base and 6 bases, with 12 bases remaining between them. Looked up from germline, CDR1 is LNHNV and CDR2 is YYDKDF (reference sequence). For the CDR3, the DNA is TGTGCCACCAGCAGAGCCCTATCGGCGGATGAAAAACTGTTTTTT. Protein sequence: CATSRALSADEKLFF.